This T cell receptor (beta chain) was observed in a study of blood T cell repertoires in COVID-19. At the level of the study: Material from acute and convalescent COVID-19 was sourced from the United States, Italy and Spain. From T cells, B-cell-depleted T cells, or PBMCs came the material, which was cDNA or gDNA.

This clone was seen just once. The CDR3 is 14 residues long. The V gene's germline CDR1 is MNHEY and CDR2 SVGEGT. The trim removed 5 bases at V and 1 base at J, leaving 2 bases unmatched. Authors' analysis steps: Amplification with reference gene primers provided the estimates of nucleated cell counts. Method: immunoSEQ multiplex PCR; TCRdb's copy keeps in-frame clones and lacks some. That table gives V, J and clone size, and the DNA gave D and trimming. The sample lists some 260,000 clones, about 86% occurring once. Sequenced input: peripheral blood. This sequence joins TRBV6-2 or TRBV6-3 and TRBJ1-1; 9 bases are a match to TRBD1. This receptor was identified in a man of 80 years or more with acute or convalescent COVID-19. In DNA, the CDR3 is TGTGCCAGCAGTACAGGGGGCTGGAACACTGAAGCTTTCTTT. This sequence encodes CASSTGGWNTEAFF.